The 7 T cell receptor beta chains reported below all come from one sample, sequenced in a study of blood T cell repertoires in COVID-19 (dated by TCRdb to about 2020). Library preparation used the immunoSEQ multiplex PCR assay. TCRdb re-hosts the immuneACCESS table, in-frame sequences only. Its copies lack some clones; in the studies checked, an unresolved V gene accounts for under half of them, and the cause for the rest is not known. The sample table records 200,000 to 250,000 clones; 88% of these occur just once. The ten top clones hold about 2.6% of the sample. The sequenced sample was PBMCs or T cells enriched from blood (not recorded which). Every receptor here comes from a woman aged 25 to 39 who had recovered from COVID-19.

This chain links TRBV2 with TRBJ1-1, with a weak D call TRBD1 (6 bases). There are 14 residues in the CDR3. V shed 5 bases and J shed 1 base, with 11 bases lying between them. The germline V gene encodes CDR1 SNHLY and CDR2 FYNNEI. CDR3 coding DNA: TGTGCCAGCAGTCCCCAGACAGGGAACACTGAAGCTTTCTTT. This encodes CASSPQTGNTEAFF.

The chain's CDR3 is CASSGLKGVEVNEQFF. The CDR3, as DNA: TGTGCCAGCAGTGGATTGAAGGGAGTAGAGGTCAATGAGCAGTTCTTC. V gene TRBV6-4 combines with J gene TRBJ2-1; possible D gene TRBD2, 5 bases. V lost 4 bases and J 6 bases, leaving 19 bases between the germline ends. The CDR3 spans 16 residues. Germline V gene lookup returns CDR1 MRHNA and CDR2 SNTAGT.

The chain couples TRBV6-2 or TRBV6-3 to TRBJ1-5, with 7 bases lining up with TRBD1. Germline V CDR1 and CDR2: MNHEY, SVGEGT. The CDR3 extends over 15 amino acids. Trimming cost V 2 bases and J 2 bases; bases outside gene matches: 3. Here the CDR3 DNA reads TGTGCCAGCAGTTACGCGGACAGGCGCAATCAGCCCCAGCATTTT. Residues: CASSYADRRNQPQHF.

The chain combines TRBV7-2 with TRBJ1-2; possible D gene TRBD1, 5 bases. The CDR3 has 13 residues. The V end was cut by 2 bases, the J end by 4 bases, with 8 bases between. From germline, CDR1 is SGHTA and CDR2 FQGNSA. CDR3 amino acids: CASSLNRPYGYTF. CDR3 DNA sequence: TGTGCCAGCAGCTTAAACAGGCCCTATGGCTACACCTTC.

The CDR3 DNA reads TGTGCCAGCAGCCAGCACGACACCCGTGGCTACACCTTC. This codes for CASSQHDTRGYTF. V is TRBV3-1 (or the pseudogene TRBV3-2) and J is TRBJ1-2; D ambiguous. The germline V gene encodes CDR1 LGHDT and CDR2 YNNKEL (reference sequence). The CDR3 is 13 residues long. Trimming pared 3 bases from V and 7 bases from J, leaving 12 bases between.

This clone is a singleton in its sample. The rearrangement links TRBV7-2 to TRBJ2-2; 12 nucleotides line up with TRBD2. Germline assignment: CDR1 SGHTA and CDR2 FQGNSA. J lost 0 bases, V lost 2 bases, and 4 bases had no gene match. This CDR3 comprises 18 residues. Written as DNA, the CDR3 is TGTGCCAGCAGCTTAACTAGCGGGGGGTTCGCGAACACCGGGGAGCTGTTTTTT. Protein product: CASSLTSGGFANTGELFF. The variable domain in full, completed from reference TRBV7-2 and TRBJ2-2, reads GAGVSQSPSNKVTEKGKDVELRCDPISGHTALYWYRQSLGQGLEFLIYFQGNSAPDKSGLPSDRFSAERTGGSVSTLTIQRTQQEDSAVYLCASSLTSGGFANTGELFFGEGSRLTVL.

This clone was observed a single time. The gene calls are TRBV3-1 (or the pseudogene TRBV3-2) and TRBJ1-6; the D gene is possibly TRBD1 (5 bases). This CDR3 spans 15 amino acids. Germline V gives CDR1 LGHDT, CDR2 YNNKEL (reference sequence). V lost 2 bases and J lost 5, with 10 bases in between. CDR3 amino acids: CASSQRGGNNSPLHF. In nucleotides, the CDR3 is TGTGCCAGCAGCCAACGGGGGGGAAATAATTCACCCCTCCACTTT.